Listed below are T cell receptor beta chains from one sample, sequenced in a study of blood T cell repertoires in COVID-19. The protocol was immunoSEQ multiplex PCR, while the TCRdb copy is restricted to in-frame clones and leaves out a portion. Of about 76,000 clones detected, 90% appear once; the ten largest clones hold about a tenth. Specimen: peripheral blood. The receptors shown here come from a human donor in a cohort sampled during active COVID-19. Each CDR3 is given with its conserved first and last residue. D genes are given only for firm matches. Clone size is not always given. Where it is, it says once, few, many or a class for expanded clones.

J gene	clone size	V gene	D gene	CDR3 DNA	CDR3 protein
TRBJ2-4	-	TRBV28	-	TGTGCCAGCAGTGCAACGGACATCTTTGGAAACATTCAGTACTTC	CASSATDIFGNIQYF
TRBJ2-2	-	TRBV19	TRBD1	TGTGCCAGTAGTATGAGACAGGGGACCGGGGAGCTGTTTTTT	CASSMRQGTGELFF
TRBJ2-3	once	TRBV4-3	-	TGCGCCAGCAGCCAAGAACCCAGAACAGATACGCAGTATTTT	CASSQEPRTDTQYF
TRBJ1-6	-	TRBV5-1	-	TGCGCCAGCAGCTTGGGGCAGGGCGATTCACCCCTCCACTTT	CASSLGQGDSPLHF
TRBJ2-7	-	TRBV7-2	TRBD2	TGTGCCAGCAGCGGACTAGCGGGCTCCTACGAGCAGTACTTC	CASSGLAGSYEQYF
TRBJ1-6	once	TRBV6-5	-	TGTGCCAGCAGTTACCGGAACAGAAATAATTCACCCCTCCACTTT	CASSYRNRNNSPLHF
TRBJ2-7	once	TRBV4-2	TRBD2	TGTGCCAGCAGCCAAGTCGAGGGGCTAGCGGGAGTGGAGCAGTACTTC	CASSQVEGLAGVEQYF
TRBJ2-5	-	TRBV19	TRBD1	TGTGCCAGTAGTCCGACAGGGGCCCTGTGGGAGACCCAGTACTTC	CASSPTGALWETQYF
TRBJ1-1	-	TRBV11-2	-	TGTGCCAGCAGCTCCGACAGGCGGACTGAAGCTTTCTTT	CASSSDRRTEAFF
TRBJ2-5	once	TRBV5-1	TRBD2	TGCGCCAGCAGCCACCCGGGGGAGGGCCGGGGGGAGACCCAGTACTTC	CASSHPGEGRGETQYF
TRBJ2-1	-	TRBV29-1	TRBD2	TGCAGCGTTGAAGGACTAGCGGGAGGGCCCGACAATGAGCAGTTCTTC	CSVEGLAGGPDNEQFF
TRBJ2-3	-	TRBV4-1	TRBD2	TGCGCCAGCAGCCAAGTCGCGGGAGCAGATACGCAGTATTTT	CASSQVAGADTQYF
TRBJ2-7	-	TRBV28	TRBD1	TGTGCCAGCAGTTCAGGGACAGGGGGCGAGCAGTACTTC	CASSSGTGGEQYF
TRBJ2-1	-	TRBV20-1	-	TGCAGTGCTAGTTTAACGGCCTACAATGAGCAGTTCTTC	CSASLTAYNEQFF
TRBJ2-1	-	TRBV30	TRBD2	TGTGCCTGGACTACCGGACTAGTCTACAATGAGCAGTTCTTC	CAWTTGLVYNEQFF
TRBJ2-7	-	TRBV6-5	TRBD2	TGTGCCAGCAGTTTAGCGGGAGGGCCTTCCGAGCAGTACTTC	CASSLAGGPSEQYF
TRBJ2-7	-	TRBV9	TRBD2	TGTGCCAGCAGCCCGCATAGGGGACTAGCGGGAGAGCAGTACTTC	CASSPHRGLAGEQYF
TRBJ2-1	-	TRBV4-1	-	TGCGCCAGCAGCCAAGTCCCTAGCGAGTACAATGAGCAGTTCTTC	CASSQVPSEYNEQFF
TRBJ2-7	-	TRBV7-2	TRBD2	TGTGCCAGCAGCTTGGGCCTAGCGGAATACGAGCAGTACTTC	CASSLGLAEYEQYF
TRBJ2-5	-	TRBV25-1	TRBD1	TGTGCCAGCAGTTCAATGAGGGGACAGGGGGTTCGGGAGACCCAGTACTTC	CASSSMRGQGVRETQYF
TRBJ2-5	-	TRBV5-1	TRBD2	TGCGCCAGCAGCCCTACTAGCGCCCAAGAGACCCAGTACTTC	CASSPTSAQETQYF
TRBJ2-2	-	TRBV2	-	TGTGCAAAACAAGACACCGGGGAGCTGTTTTTT	CAKQDTGELFF
TRBJ2-2	-	TRBV24-1	TRBD2	TGTGCCACCAGTGAACCGGGGGGTACCGGGGAGCTGTTTTTT	CATSEPGGTGELFF
TRBJ2-3	-	TRBV29-1	-	TGCAGCGTTGATGGATTGGCTAGCCCCACAGATACGCAGTATTTT	CSVDGLASPTDTQYF
TRBJ2-7	once	TRBV13	TRBD1	TGTGCCAGCAGCCCCCGACAGGGAAGGGACGAGCAGTACTTC	CASSPRQGRDEQYF
TRBJ2-3	-	TRBV24-1	TRBD1	TGTGCCACAAGGGACAGCGGCGCAGATACGCAGTATTTT	CATRDSGADTQYF
TRBJ2-7	few	TRBV29-1	-	TGCAGCGTTACCACAGGGGGGGTGCAGTACTTC	CSVTTGGVQYF
TRBJ1-5	-	TRBV28	-	TGTGCCAGCAGTTTCCCGTATCAGCCCCAGCATTTT	CASSFPYQPQHF
TRBJ2-5	few	TRBV9	TRBD2	TGTGCCAGCAGCGTAAACAGCGGGAAAGCAGAGACCCAGTACTTC	CASSVNSGKAETQYF
TRBJ2-7	-	TRBV29-1	TRBD2	TGCAGCGTTGACGGCGGGCGTGGGGGGGGCTACGAGCAGTACTTC	CSVDGGRGGGYEQYF
TRBJ2-7	-	TRBV28	-	TGTGCCAGCAGTTTGGTAGCGGACTACGAGCAGTACTTC	CASSLVADYEQYF
TRBJ2-7	few	TRBV27	TRBD2	TGTGCCAGCAGTTATTCTAGCGGGGCCTCCTACGAGCAGTACTTC	CASSYSSGASYEQYF
TRBJ2-5	-	TRBV27	TRBD2	TGTGCCAGCAGTTCTCGGGAGGGAGAGACCCAGTACTTC	CASSSREGETQYF
TRBJ2-7	once	TRBV28	TRBD2	TGTGCCAGCAGGGGGACTAGCGCCTACGAGCAGTACTTC	CASRGTSAYEQYF
TRBJ2-1	-	TRBV6-2/TRBV6-3	TRBD2	TGTGCCAGCAGTTCTCCGTTCGTTAGCGGGAGCCACTACAATGAGCAGTTCTTC	CASSSPFVSGSHYNEQFF
TRBJ2-7	-	TRBV11-2	TRBD2	TGTGCCACCCGACGACTAGCGGGAGAGCTAGGGGAGCAGTACTTC	CATRRLAGELGEQYF
TRBJ1-2	once	TRBV6-1	-	TGTGCCAGCAGTGAAGGGAGAGTCAGCTATGGCTACACCTTC	CASSEGRVSYGYTF
TRBJ2-7	-	TRBV28	TRBD2	TGTGCCAGCAGTACCCCCGGGACTAGCGGGAGGCCCTTCTCCTACGAGCAGTACTTC	CASSTPGTSGRPFSYEQYF
TRBJ1-5	-	TRBV19	-	TGTGCCAGTAGTGTGTCAGATAGCAATCAGCCCCAGCATTTT	CASSVSDSNQPQHF
TRBJ1-4	-	TRBV5-1	-	TGCGCCAGCAGCTTGTCGCCAGCAACTAATGAAAAACTGTTTTTT	CASSLSPATNEKLFF
TRBJ2-1	-	TRBV4-1	TRBD2	TGCGCCAGCAGCCCTACTCTAGCGGAGTACAATGAGCAGTTCTTC	CASSPTLAEYNEQFF
TRBJ2-1	-	TRBV10-1	TRBD2	TGCGCCAGCAGGACTAGCGGGATCAATGAGCAGTTCTTC	CASRTSGINEQFF
TRBJ1-4	once	TRBV28	-	TGTGCCAGCAGTTCTGGACAACCTAATGAAAAACTGTTTTTT	CASSSGQPNEKLFF
TRBJ2-5	once	TRBV6-2/TRBV6-3	TRBD2	TGTGCCAGCAGTTACCACGGACTAGCGGATCAAGAGACCCAGTACTTC	CASSYHGLADQETQYF
TRBJ2-3	-	TRBV19	TRBD1	TGTGCCAGTAGCGGGGACAGTCGGGATACGCAGTATTTT	CASSGDSRDTQYF
TRBJ2-7	-	TRBV4-1	-	TGCGCCAGCAGCCAAGCGGGGGATTACGAGCAGTACTTC	CASSQAGDYEQYF
TRBJ2-7	-	TRBV15	TRBD1	TGTGCCACCAGCAGAGTAAGGGGACAGGGCTACGAGCAGTACTTC	CATSRVRGQGYEQYF
TRBJ2-5	-	TRBV18	-	TGTGCCAGCTCACCTAGGAGGGGAGGAGGGGAGACCCAGTACTTC	CASSPRRGGGETQYF
TRBJ2-7	once	TRBV28	-	TGTGCCAGCAGTTTAAGGAGGGGTATAACCTACGAGCAGTACTTC	CASSLRRGITYEQYF
TRBJ2-6	-	TRBV4-1	TRBD2	TGCGCCAGCAGCCAGAAGCCGTCGACTAGCGGGGTTTATGGGGCCAACGTCCTGACTTTC	CASSQKPSTSGVYGANVLTF
TRBJ1-4	-	TRBV6-6	TRBD1	TGTGCCAGCAGCCCCCCGGGACAGTCTAATGAAAAACTGTTTTTT	CASSPPGQSNEKLFF
TRBJ1-2	once	TRBV6-1	-	TGTGCCAGCAGTGAAATCGACTCTTACTATGGCTACACCTTC	CASSEIDSYYGYTF